The T cell receptor (beta chain) described here comes from a study of CXCR3-negative and CXCR3-positive naive CD8 T cells. General study findings and limits: TRB CDR3s were more hydrophobic in CXCR3-positive than in CXCR3-negative naive cells.

CDR3 length equals 15 residues. Germline V gene sequence: CDR1 MGHDK, CDR2 SYGVNS. A remark on this clonotype: No antigen is known for it.

UMI-tagged TRB cDNA libraries were built via 5' RACE. TCRdb re-analyzed the 5' RACE reads; it lists each CDR3 protein once, without DNA. The sample data list approximately 89,000 distinct CDR3 sequences. This receptor was taken from a human donor in good health. Some clones in this sample may be carry-over from other donors' samples. The sequencing sample was made of naive CXCR3+ CD8+ T cells from blood. Subset: CD45RO-CCR7+CD27+CD95- naive CD8+ T cells expressing CXCR3 (TNR3+). The chain has TRBV25-1 and TRBJ2-3; TCRdb picks TRBD1, but there is no DNA to check that call. The CDR3 region is CASGDPGQGSDTQYF.